The rows below give T cell receptor beta chains drawn from one sample of a study of monozygotic twins with cystic fibrosis. This table comes from immunoSEQ multiplex PCR, and its TCRdb copy is limited to in-frame clones, with some not included. The sample contains tens of thousands of clones, less than 95% of which appear only once. The sample was blood. Receptor source: a girl aged 2 to 9 with cystic fibrosis. CDR3s include the opening cysteine and the closing phenylalanine or tryptophan. The D gene is left open where the match is weak. Clone size is shown for a subset of rows, as once, few, many or a class of expanded clone.

- | 14 | TRBJ2-5 | - | TRBV6-5 | CASSWTSNGETQYF | TGTGCCAGCAGTTGGACTTCGAACGGGGAGACCCAGTACTTC
- | 13 | TRBJ1-1 | - | TRBV6-1 | CASSEWENTEAFF | TGTGCCAGCAGTGAGTGGGAGAACACTGAAGCTTTCTTT
- | 11 | TRBJ2-7 | - | TRBV19 | CASSIGYEQYF | TGTGCCAGTAGTATAGGCTACGAGCAGTACTTC
- | 16 | TRBJ2-1 | - | TRBV10-1 | CASSERRGSSYNEQFF | TGCGCCAGCAGTGAGCGACGGGGAAGCTCCTACAATGAGCAGTTCTTC
TRBD2 | 16 | TRBJ2-5 | - | TRBV7-6 | CASSPSSGVSSETQYF | TGTGCCAGCAGCCCATCCAGCGGGGTCTCGAGTGAGACCCAGTACTTC
TRBD1 | 15 | TRBJ2-1 | - | TRBV2 | CASSGLMGQLNEQFF | TGTGCCAGCAGTGGCTTAATGGGACAGTTAAATGAGCAGTTCTTC
TRBD2 | 17 | TRBJ2-5 | once | TRBV7-2 | CASSLLHSGGDKETQYF | TGTGCCAGCAGCCTATTGCATAGCGGGGGGGACAAAGAGACCCAGTACTTC
- | 14 | TRBJ1-2 | - | TRBV5-1 | CASSPGASGYGYTF | TGCGCCAGCAGCCCAGGGGCCTCCGGCTATGGCTACACCTTC
- | 13 | TRBJ1-2 | - | TRBV5-4 | CASSLEGESGYTF | TGTGCCAGCAGCTTGGAAGGGGAAAGCGGCTACACCTTC
- | 17 | TRBJ1-1 | - | TRBV10-3 | CAISEWVTGGANTEAFF | TGTGCCATCAGTGAGTGGGTTACTGGGGGGGCAAACACTGAAGCTTTCTTT
- | 11 | TRBJ1-1 | - | TRBV30 | CAWSRGTEAFF | TGTGCCTGGAGTAGAGGCACTGAAGCTTTCTTT
- | 17 | TRBJ2-2 | - | TRBV9 | CASSVDLDRQDNGELFF | TGTGCCAGCAGCGTAGATCTTGATCGTCAGGACAACGGGGAGCTGTTTTTT
TRBD1 | 14 | TRBJ1-4 | - | TRBV9 | CASSADRVGEKLFF | TGTGCCAGCAGCGCCGACAGGGTGGGTGAAAAACTGTTTTTT
TRBD1 | 15 | TRBJ1-6 | - | TRBV27 | CASRWTGQWNSPLHF | TGTGCCAGCAGGTGGACAGGGCAGTGGAATTCACCCCTCCACTTT
- | 16 | TRBJ2-7 | - | TRBV2 | CASSAGAQSFSYEQYF | TGTGCCAGCAGCGCCGGCGCACAGTCCTTCTCCTACGAGCAGTACTTC
- | 15 | TRBJ1-1 | - | TRBV6-5 | CASSPLGGLNTEAFF | TGTGCCAGCAGTCCACTCGGGGGGTTGAACACTGAAGCTTTCTTT
- | 13 | TRBJ1-1 | - | TRBV2 | CASSLTSFTEAFF | TGTGCCAGCAGCCTCACGAGTTTCACTGAAGCTTTCTTT
- | 16 | TRBJ2-5 | - | TRBV4-3 | CASSQVRGAGAETQYF | TGCGCCAGCAGCCAAGTCAGGGGGGCCGGTGCTGAGACCCAGTACTTC
- | 12 | TRBJ1-1 | - | TRBV6-5 | CASSYNQGEAFF | TGTGCCAGCAGTTATAATCAGGGGGAAGCTTTCTTT
- | 14 | TRBJ1-3 | - | TRBV28 | CASSKGQMRNTIYF | TGTGCCAGCAGTAAAGGACAGATGAGGAACACCATATATTTT
TRBD1 | 14 | TRBJ1-4 | once | TRBV4-3 | CASSPGQYNEKLFF | TGCGCCAGCAGCCCGGGACAGTACAATGAAAAACTGTTTTTT
- | 14 | TRBJ1-2 | - | TRBV7-2 | CASSLVLANYGYTF | TGTGCCAGCAGCTTAGTATTGGCGAACTATGGCTACACCTTC
- | 12 | TRBJ1-2 | - | TRBV5-5 | CASSLSLDGYTF | TGTGCCAGCAGCTTGAGTTTAGATGGCTACACCTTC
TRBD2 | 15 | TRBJ2-3 | once | TRBV4-1 | CASSQPLAGPNTQYF | TGCGCCAGCAGCCAACCCCTAGCGGGCCCCAATACGCAGTATTTT
- | 16 | TRBJ1-2 | - | TRBV6-5 | CASSYYTGQTNYGYTF | TGTGCCAGCAGTTACTACACAGGACAGACGAACTATGGCTACACCTTC